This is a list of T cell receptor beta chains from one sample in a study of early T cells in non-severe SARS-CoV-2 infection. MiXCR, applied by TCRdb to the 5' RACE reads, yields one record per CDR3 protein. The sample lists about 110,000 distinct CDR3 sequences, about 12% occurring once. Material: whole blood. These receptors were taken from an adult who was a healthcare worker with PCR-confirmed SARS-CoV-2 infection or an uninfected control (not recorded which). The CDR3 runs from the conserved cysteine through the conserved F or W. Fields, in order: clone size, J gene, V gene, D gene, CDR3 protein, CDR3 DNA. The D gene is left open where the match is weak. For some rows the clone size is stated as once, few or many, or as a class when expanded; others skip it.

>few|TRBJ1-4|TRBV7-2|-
CASSFRRAGTNEKLFF
TGTGCCAGCAGCTTTCGGCGGGCGGGGACTAATGAAAAACTGTTTTTT
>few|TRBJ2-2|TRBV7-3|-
CASSWANTGELFF
TGTGCCAGCAGCTGGGCGAACACCGGGGAGCTGTTTTTT
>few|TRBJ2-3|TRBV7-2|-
CASSLMTADTQYF
TGTGCCAGCAGCTTAATGACTGCAGATACGCAGTATTTT
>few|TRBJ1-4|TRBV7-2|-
CASSLDGTSTNEKLFF
TGTGCCAGCAGCTTAGACGGGACATCTACTAATGAAAAACTGTTTTTT
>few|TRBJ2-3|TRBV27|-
CASSPQVGGLDTQYF
TGTGCCAGCAGCCCCCAGGTGGGGGGGCTCGATACGCAGTATTTT
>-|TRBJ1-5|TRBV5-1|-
CASSLAGLSQPQHF
TGCGCCAGCAGCTTGGCCGGACTTTCCCAGCCCCAGCATTTT
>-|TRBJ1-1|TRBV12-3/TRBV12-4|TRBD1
CASSSLTGPNTEAFF
TGTGCCAGCAGTTCCTTGACAGGGCCGAACACTGAAGCTTTCTTT
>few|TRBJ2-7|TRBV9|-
CASSASGGRYEQYF
TGTGCCAGCAGCGCCTCAGGGGGGAGGTACGAGCAGTACTTC
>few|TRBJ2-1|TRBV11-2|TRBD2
CASSSYASGRNPYEQFF
TGTGCCAGCAGCTCTTACGCTAGCGGGAGGAATCCCTATGAGCAGTTCTTC
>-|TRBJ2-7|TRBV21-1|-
CASSSQARPLGYEQYF
TGTGCCAGCAGCTCCCAGGCGCGTCCCCTCGGGTACGAGCAGTACTTC
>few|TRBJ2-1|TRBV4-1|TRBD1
CASSQVDRDRNEQFF
TGCGCCAGCAGCCAGGTGGACAGGGATAGGAATGAGCAGTTCTTC
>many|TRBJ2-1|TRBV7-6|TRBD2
CASSSVLAGVINEQFF
TGTGCCAGCAGCTCCGTTCTAGCGGGAGTAATCAATGAGCAGTTCTTC
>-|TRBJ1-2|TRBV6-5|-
CASSYSSGALHGYTF
TGTGCCAGCAGTTACTCGTCAGGGGCGCTTCATGGCTACACCTTC
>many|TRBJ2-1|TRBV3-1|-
CASSPQGWGNEQFF
TGTGCCAGCAGCCCTCAGGGGTGGGGAAATGAGCAGTTCTTC
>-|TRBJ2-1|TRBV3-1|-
CASSQDRTARGEQFF
TGTGCCAGCAGCCAAGACCGAACGGCGAGAGGGGAGCAGTTCTTC
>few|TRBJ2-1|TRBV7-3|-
CASSPRRQSSYNEQFF
TGTGCCAGCAGCCCCAGGAGGCAGAGCTCCTACAATGAGCAGTTCTTC
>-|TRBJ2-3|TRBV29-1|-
CLGGTDTQYF
TGTTTAGGGGGCACAGATACGCAGTATTTT
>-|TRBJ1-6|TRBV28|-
CASSLGLNSPLHF
TGTGCCAGCAGTTTAGGTCTTAATTCACCCCTCCACTTT
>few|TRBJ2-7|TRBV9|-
CASSVGSSPNSYEQYF
TGTGCCAGCAGCGTAGGTAGTAGCCCCAACTCCTACGAGCAGTACTTC
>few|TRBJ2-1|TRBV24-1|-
CATSDPGTLNDEQFF
TGTGCCACCAGTGACCCTGGGACATTGAACGATGAGCAGTTCTTC
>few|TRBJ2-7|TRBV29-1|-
CSVPGQGWYEQYF
TGCAGCGTTCCGGGGCAGGGTTGGTACGAGCAGTACTTC
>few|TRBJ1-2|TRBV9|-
CASSVGARGYTF
TGTGCCAGCAGCGTAGGGGCGAGGGGCTACACCTTC
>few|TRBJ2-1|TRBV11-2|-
CASSLALFGGVLYNEQFF
TGTGCCAGCAGCTTAGCTCTGTTTGGGGGAGTGCTCTACAATGAGCAGTTCTTC
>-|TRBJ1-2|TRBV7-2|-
CASSLSASARGYTF
TGTGCCAGCAGCTTATCCGCTTCTGCTCGGGGCTACACCTTC
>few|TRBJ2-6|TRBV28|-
CASSPPRDFGANVLTF
TGTGCCAGCAGTCCACCCCGGGACTTTGGGGCCAACGTCCTGACTTTC
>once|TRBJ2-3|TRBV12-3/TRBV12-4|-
CASSLRSGTYDTQYF
TGTGCCAGCAGCTTAAGATCCGGGACTTACGATACGCAGTATTTT
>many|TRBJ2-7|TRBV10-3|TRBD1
CAISESRQGGHEQYF
TGTGCCATCAGTGAGTCGCGACAGGGGGGACACGAGCAGTACTTC
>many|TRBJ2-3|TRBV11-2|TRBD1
CASRTDRAYTDTQYF
TGTGCCAGCAGAACGGACAGGGCCTACACAGATACGCAGTATTTT
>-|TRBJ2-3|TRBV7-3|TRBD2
CASSFTSGGAPDTQYF
TGTGCCAGCAGCTTTACTAGCGGGGGGGCCCCAGATACGCAGTATTTT
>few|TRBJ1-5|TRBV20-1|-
CSARDGIVGQPQHF
TGCAGTGCTAGAGATGGGATAGTGGGTCAGCCCCAGCATTTT
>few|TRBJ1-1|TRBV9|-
CASSVGGRKTEAFF
TGTGCCAGCAGCGTCGGTGGGCGGAAAACTGAAGCTTTCTTT
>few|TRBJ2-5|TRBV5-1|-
CASSTDPQETQYF
TGCGCCAGCAGCACGGACCCGCAAGAGACCCAGTACTTC
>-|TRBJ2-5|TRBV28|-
CASRGGTPVETQYF
TGTGCCAGCCGGGGTGGGACTCCGGTGGAGACCCAGTACTTC
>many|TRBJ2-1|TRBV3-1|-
CASSRATRADEQFF
TGTGCCAGCAGCCGCGCGACTCGGGCCGATGAGCAGTTCTTC
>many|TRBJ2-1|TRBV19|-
CASSIDPGVGNEQFF
TGTGCCAGTAGTATAGATCCGGGGGTTGGCAATGAGCAGTTCTTC
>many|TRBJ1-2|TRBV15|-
CATSASILAGNGYTF
TGTGCCACCAGCGCCTCTATTTTGGCAGGGAATGGCTACACCTTC
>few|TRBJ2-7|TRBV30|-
CAWSDKLGLSYEQYF
TGTGCCTGGAGTGATAAGCTGGGGTTATCCTACGAGCAGTACTTC
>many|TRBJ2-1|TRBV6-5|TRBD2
CASSHLRKREANEQFF
TGTGCCAGCAGCCACCTTCGGAAGCGGGAGGCAAATGAGCAGTTCTTC
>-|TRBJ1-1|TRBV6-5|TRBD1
CASSYRDRVNTEAFF
TGTGCCAGCAGTTATAGGGACAGAGTGAACACTGAAGCTTTCTTT
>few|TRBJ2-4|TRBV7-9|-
CASSLMAKNIQYF
TGTGCCAGCAGCCTAATGGCCAAAAACATTCAGTACTTC
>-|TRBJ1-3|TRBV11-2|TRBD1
CASKQGSSGNTIYF
TGTGCCAGCAAACAGGGGAGCTCTGGAAACACCATATATTTT
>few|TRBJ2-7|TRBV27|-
CASSSWGPTYEQYF
TGTGCCAGCTCCAGTTGGGGGCCTACCTACGAGCAGTACTTC
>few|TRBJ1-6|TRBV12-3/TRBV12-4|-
CASSLGAYNSPLHF
TGTGCCAGCAGTCTAGGAGCGTATAATTCACCCCTCCACTTT
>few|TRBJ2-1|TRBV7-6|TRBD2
CASSLAAGGPFEQFF
TGTGCCAGCAGCTTAGCAGCGGGGGGTCCTTTTGAGCAGTTCTTC
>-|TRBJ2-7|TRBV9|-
CASSSEGSSYEQYF
TGTGCCAGCAGCTCGGAGGGGAGCTCCTACGAGCAGTACTTC
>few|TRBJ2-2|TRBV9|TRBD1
CASSGLTGLVGELFF
TGTGCCAGCAGCGGACTGACAGGGTTGGTCGGGGAGCTGTTTTTT
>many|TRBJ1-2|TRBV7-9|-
CASSLALSSRGYTF
TGTGCCAGCAGCTTAGCGCTCAGTTCCCGCGGCTACACCTTC
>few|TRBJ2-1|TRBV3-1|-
CASSQPKLLNEQFF
TGTGCCAGCAGCCAACCGAAACTACTGAATGAGCAGTTCTTC
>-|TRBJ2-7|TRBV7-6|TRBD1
CASSSDRGGSLKYF
TGTGCCAGCAGCTCGGACAGGGGGGGGTCGTTAAAGTACTTC
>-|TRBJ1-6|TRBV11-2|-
CASSIMQVGGRNSPLHF
TGTGCCAGCAGCATTATGCAAGTGGGGGGGAGAAATTCACCCCTCCACTTT
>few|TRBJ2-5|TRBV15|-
CATSRVQANAQETQYF
TGTGCCACCAGCAGGGTACAGGCGAACGCGCAAGAGACCCAGTACTTC
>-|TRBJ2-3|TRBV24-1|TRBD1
CATSEPPGTGVRTDTQYF
TGTGCCACCAGTGAGCCGCCCGGGACAGGGGTTCGCACAGATACGCAGTATTTT
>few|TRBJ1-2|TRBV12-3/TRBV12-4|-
CASSHRDTYGYTF
TGTGCCAGCAGTCACCGGGACACCTATGGCTACACCTTC
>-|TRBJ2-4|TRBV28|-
CASSLRIGAKNIQYF
TGTGCCAGCAGTTTAAGGATCGGGGCCAAAAACATTCAGTACTTC